The 8 T cell receptor beta chains presented below share a single source sample, sequenced in a study of blood T cell repertoires in COVID-19. The repertoire was sequenced with immunoSEQ multiplex PCR; TCRdb's copy has only in-frame clones and lacks some. Found here are fewer than 95,000 clones, more than 80% of them singletons; the top ten hold 25% to 30%. The sequencing input was peripheral blood. All receptors derive from a man aged 45-65 years with active or convalescent COVID-19.

This chain uses TRBV4-3 with TRBJ1-5; D is perhaps TRBD1 (6 bases). The CDR3 has 14 residues. CDR1 and CDR2 from the germline V gene are LGHNA and YSLEER. V gave up 3 bases and J gave up 3 bases, with 9 bases separating them. The CDR3 sequence is CASSQTGYNQPQHF. CDR3 coding DNA: TGCGCCAGCAGCCAGACAGGTTACAATCAGCCCCAGCATTTT.

The J gene is TRBJ1-6, the V gene TRBV10-3; 12 bases match TRBD1. Trimming removed 0 bases from V and 7 bases from J; junction bases left unmatched: 7. Germline V lookup: CDR1 ENHRY, CDR2 SYGVKD. The CDR3 loop spans 18 amino acids. The CDR3 here is CAISESSLGTGGNSPLHF. As DNA, the CDR3 is TGTGCCATCAGTGAGTCTTCACTCGGGACAGGGGGCAATTCACCCCTCCACTTT.

This chain connects TRBV6-4 to TRBJ1-6; tentative D call: TRBD1 (5 bases). The V gene's germline CDR1 is MRHNA and CDR2 SNTAGT. The CDR3 totals 14 residues. The V gene lost 6 bases and the J gene lost 7 bases, with 13 bases spanning the gap. The chain's CDR3 is CASSPGTVNSPLHF. The DNA of the CDR3 is TGTGCCAGCAGCCCCGGGACTGTAAATTCACCCCTCCACTTT.

The chain has TRBV5-8 and TRBJ2-2, with D possibly being TRBD2 (5 bases). V lost 1 base and J 5 bases, leaving 12 bases between the germline ends. The CDR3 has 15 amino acids. CDR1 and CDR2 from the germline V gene are SGHTS and YDEGEE. CDR3 nucleotide sequence: TGTGCCAGCAGCTTGCGGACTCTTTGGACCGGGGAGCTGTTTTTT. Translating gives CASSLRTLWTGELFF.

The V gene is TRBV28, the J gene TRBJ2-3; possibly TRBD2 for D (5 bases). The ends were cut back, 6 bases at V and 0 bases at J, with 19 bases in the middle. CDR3 size: 17 residues. Per germline, CDR1 MDHEN and CDR2 SYDVKM. This CDR3 is CASRNPGISYSTDTQYF. CDR3 DNA sequence: TGTGCCAGCAGAAACCCCGGGATTAGTTACAGCACAGATACGCAGTATTTT.

CDR3 protein: CSVARQGRSTEAFF. The CDR3 nucleotides are TGCAGCGTTGCTAGACAGGGACGAAGCACTGAAGCTTTCTTT. This rearrangement joins TRBV29-1 to TRBJ1-1; the match to TRBD1 covers 7 bases. The CDR3 length is 14 residues. J lost 4 bases, V lost 4 bases, and 9 bases had no gene match. The germline V gene has CDR1 SQVTM and CDR2 ANQGSEA. Together with reference TRBV29-1 and TRBJ1-1, the CDR3 gives the full variable domain: SAVISQKPSRDICQRGTSLTIQCQVDSQVTMMFWYRQQPGQSLTLIATANQGSEATYESGFVIDKFPISRPNLTFSTLTVSNMSPEDSSIYLCSVARQGRSTEAFFGQGTRLTVV.

CDR3 region: CASSVQRTGELFF. The CDR3 bases are TGTGCCAGCAGCGTACAGAGAACCGGGGAGCTGTTTTTT. This sequence joins TRBV11-2 and TRBJ2-2; D uncertain. The germline CDR1 and CDR2 sequences are SGHAT and FQNNGV. The CDR3 runs to 13 residues. Deletions cut 5 bases from V and 5 bases from J, with 9 bases between.

This clone was seen just once. The genes are TRBV24-1 and TRBJ2-2; 7 positions agree with TRBD1. The V gene end was trimmed by 3 bases and the J gene end by 2 bases; junction bases not matched to a gene: 5. Germline values: CDR1 KGHDR, CDR2 SFDVKD. The CDR3 is 16 amino acids. The CDR3 reads CATSDMGQTNTGELFF. The DNA for the CDR3 is TGTGCCACCAGTGATATGGGACAGACTAACACCGGGGAGCTGTTTTTT.